Shown below are 17 T cell receptor beta chains from a single sample sequenced in a study of blood T cell repertoires in COVID-19. The table came from immunoSEQ multiplex PCR; TCRdb's copy has only in-frame clones and leaves some out. The sample carries about 150,000 clones, 75% to 85% recorded once. Material: peripheral blood. The receptors stem from a woman between 50 and 59 years old with acute or convalescent COVID-19.

The V gene is TRBV25-1, the J gene TRBJ2-5, with TRBD1 identical over 11 bases. This CDR3 spans 18 amino acids. The trim removed 7 bases at V and 2 bases at J, leaving 15 bases unmatched. CDR1 is MGHDK, CDR2 SYGVNS, per germline. CDR3 in amino acids: CASTLTLGQGGPQETQYF. As DNA, the CDR3 is TGTGCCAGCACTTTGACCCTGGGACAGGGGGGCCCACAAGAGACCCAGTACTTC.

V gene TRBV2 combines with J gene TRBJ2-3, with D unclear. V lost 3 bases, J lost 6 bases, and 10 bases lay in between. The CDR3 is 13 residues long. Germline V CDR1 and CDR2: SNHLY, FYNNEI. CDR3 residues: CASSDYLFDTQYF. CDR3 bases: TGTGCCAGCAGTGACTACTTGTTCGATACGCAGTATTTT.

There are a few counts of this clone. The V call is TRBV10-3, the J call TRBJ2-3, with 10 bases fitting TRBD2. Looked up from germline, CDR1 is ENHRY and CDR2 is SYGVKD. The V gene end was trimmed by 4 bases and the J gene end by 5 bases; junction bases not matched to a gene: 9. This CDR3 is 16 amino acids long. The CDR3 region is CAISGPASGSRDTQYF. In DNA form, the CDR3 reads TGTGCCATCAGTGGGCCGGCTAGCGGGAGTCGAGATACGCAGTATTTT.

V and J are TRBV3-1 (or the pseudogene TRBV3-2) and TRBJ2-5, with 8 nucleotides matching TRBD1. Trimming cost V 1 base and J 2 bases; bases outside gene matches: 3. This CDR3 has 15 residues. Germline-derived CDR1 and CDR2 are LGHDT and YNNKEL (reference sequence). The CDR3 loop reads CASSQVNRGQETQYF. In nucleotides, the CDR3 is TGTGCCAGCAGCCAAGTAAACAGGGGGCAAGAGACCCAGTACTTC.

This clone was observed a handful of times. CDR3 protein: CASSQDGDRPTLNYGYTF. DNA of the CDR3: TGTGCCAGCAGCCAAGATGGGGACAGGCCGACCCTTAACTATGGCTACACCTTC. The V gene is TRBV4-2, the J gene TRBJ1-2; 8 positions match TRBD1. In germline, CDR1 is LGHNA, CDR2 YNFKEQ. Trimming removed 0 bases from V and 1 base from J; junction bases left unmatched: 10. The CDR3 consists of 18 residues.

This sequence joins TRBV19 and TRBJ1-1, with 12 bases identical to TRBD1. V gave up 3 bases and J gave up 2 bases; unmatched junction bases: 7. This CDR3 is 17 amino acids long. CDR1 is LNHDA and CDR2 is SQIVND in the germline V gene (reference sequence). For the CDR3, the DNA is TGTGCCAGTAGTATTTTAGGGACAGGGGGCTTAAACACTGAAGCTTTCTTT. Residues: CASSILGTGGLNTEAFF.

The chain joins TRBV19 to TRBJ1-6; weak D call: TRBD1 (6 bases). The V end was cut by 6 bases, the J end by 6 bases, with 6 bases between. CDR3 size: 12 residues. CDR1 LNHDA and CDR2 SQIVND come from the germline V gene (reference sequence). The CDR3 reads CASRQGNSPLHF. CDR3 sequence (DNA): TGTGCCAGTAGACAGGGTAATTCACCCCTCCACTTT.

The rearrangement joins TRBV28 to TRBJ1-5; no definite D call. This CDR3 contains 17 residues. CDR1 and CDR2 from the germline V gene are MDHEN and SYDVKM. V was pared by 2 bases and J by 6 bases, with 20 bases between. In nucleotides, the CDR3 is TGTGCCAGCAGTTTAATTTTGGCGGCGGGTCTGGGTCAGCCCCAGCATTTT. Its translation is CASSLILAAGLGQPQHF.

The genes are TRBV19 and TRBJ1-2, with a weak D call TRBD1 (5 bases). This CDR3 has 15 residues. Trimming took 5 bases from V and 4 from J, leaving 17 bases between them. CDR1 is LNHDA and CDR2 is SQIVND in the germline V gene (reference sequence). CDR3 bases: TGTGCCAGTAGTGAACCAGGGTCCTCCCTCTATGGCTACACCTTC. It yields the protein CASSEPGSSLYGYTF.

The chain employs TRBV3-1 (or the pseudogene TRBV3-2) and TRBJ2-3, with TRBD2 matching over 10 bases. The germline CDR1 and CDR2 sequences are LGHDT and YNNKEL (reference sequence). This CDR3 spans 15 amino acids. V gave up 3 bases and J gave up 4 bases; unmatched junction bases: 4. The CDR3 is CASSHLAGASDTQYF. CDR3 DNA: TGTGCCAGCAGCCACCTAGCGGGGGCGTCAGATACGCAGTATTTT.

This chain connects TRBV6-5 to TRBJ1-5, with no clear D. CDR1 MNHEY and CDR2 SVGAGI come from the germline V gene. The CDR3 sequence is 14 residues long. With 9 bases removed from V and 3 bases from J, the gap between germline ends came to 15 bases. CDR3 amino acids: CASGRSGYNQPQHF. CDR3 sequence (DNA): TGTGCCAGTGGCCGGTCGGGGTACAATCAGCCCCAGCATTTT.

CDR3 DNA sequence: TGTGCCAGCAGCTTTGTAGACAGGGGAACTGGAAACACCATATATTTT. It specifies CASSFVDRGTGNTIYF. The chain recombines TRBV3-1 (or the pseudogene TRBV3-2) with TRBJ1-3; 8 bases are shared with TRBD1. The CDR3 extends over 16 amino acids. V was clipped by 5 bases and J by 2 bases; unmatched bases: 8. Germline lookup yields CDR1 LGHDT and CDR2 YNNKEL (reference sequence).

J is TRBJ1-1 and V is TRBV9; TRBD1 matches 9 bases. Germline V lookup: CDR1 SGDLS, CDR2 YYNGEE. The CDR3 is made up of 16 amino acids. Germline trimming cut 4 bases from V and 3 bases from J; bases unmatched to any gene: 10. CDR3 coding DNA: TGTGCCAGCAGCCCACTATGGGGGGACAGGGACACTGAAGCTTTCTTT. It yields the protein CASSPLWGDRDTEAFF.

V and J are TRBV9 and TRBJ1-1, with D unclear. Germline V CDR1 and CDR2: SGDLS, YYNGEE. The CDR3 is 13 residues long. V gave up 2 bases and J gave up 4 bases, with 9 bases separating them. The CDR3 reads CASSVILSTEAFF. The CDR3 DNA reads TGTGCCAGCAGCGTTATCCTTTCCACTGAAGCTTTCTTT. Full variable domain (missing parts from reference TRBV9 and TRBJ1-1): DSGVTQTPKHLITATGQRVTLRCSPRSGDLSVYWYQQSLDQGLQFLIQYYNGEERAKGNILERFSAQQFPDLHSELNLSSLELGDSALYFCASSVILSTEAFFGQGTRLTVV.

This clone was counted once. CDR3: CASSESAGQGQPQHF. For the CDR3, the DNA is TGTGCCAGCAGTGAAAGCGCAGGGCAGGGTCAGCCCCAGCATTTT. This sequence joins TRBV2 and TRBJ1-5, with a possible D match to TRBD1 (5 bases). The CDR3 extends over 15 amino acids. Trimming took off 2 bases at V and 6 bases at J, with 14 bases between the two ends. CDR1 and CDR2 (germline): SNHLY, FYNNEI.

This chain joins TRBV6-1 and TRBJ1-1; D may be TRBD1 (5 bases). CDR3 length: 16 residues. V gave up 1 base and J gave up 5 bases, with 17 bases separating them. CDR1 is MNHNS, CDR2 SASEGT, per germline. This chain's CDR3 is CASSEGKRGGRTEAFF. In DNA form, the CDR3 reads TGTGCCAGCAGTGAAGGGAAAAGGGGTGGAAGGACTGAAGCTTTCTTT.

J is TRBJ1-1 and V is TRBV7-9; 7 nucleotides align to TRBD1. The CDR3 extends over 14 amino acids. V was pared by 5 bases and J by 10 bases, with 13 bases of the junction left unmatched. Germline V CDR1 and CDR2: SEHNR, FQNEAQ (reference sequence). The CDR3 nucleotides are TGTGCCAGCAGCAGTTGGGACAGCTCGGTGGGAGCTTTCTTT. It is translated as CASSSWDSSVGAFF.